Listed below are T cell receptor beta chains from one sample, sequenced in a study of blood T cell repertoires in COVID-19. Method: immunoSEQ multiplex PCR; TCRdb's copy keeps in-frame clones and lacks some. The sample carries 70,000 to 80,000 clones, about four fifths recorded once. Sequences were obtained from peripheral blood. The source is a woman over 75 with acute or convalescent COVID-19. Both conserved end residues are part of each CDR3. D genes are given only for firm matches. Clone size, where shown, is once, few, many, or a class for clones that have expanded.

v_call,j_call,clone_size,d_call,cdr3_nt,cdr3_aa
TRBV3-1/TRBV3-2,TRBJ1-5,-,TRBD1,TGTGCCAGCAGCCAAGAAAGATTACCGCTCAGGGGGAGAGGGAATAATCAGCCCCAGCATTTT,CASSQERLPLRGRGNNQPQHF
TRBV6-6,TRBJ2-3,-,TRBD1,TGTGCCAGCAGTCGGGACAGGGTGGGGGATACGCAGTATTTT,CASSRDRVGDTQYF
TRBV4-3,TRBJ2-1,-,-,TGCGCCAGCAGCCTTTTTTACGGGAGTAGGGATGAGCAGTTCTTC,CASSLFYGSRDEQFF
TRBV7-9,TRBJ1-1,-,TRBD1,TGTGCCAGCAGCTTATTACCGGGACAGAAAGCTTTCTTT,CASSLLPGQKAFF
TRBV7-7,TRBJ2-6,-,-,TGTGCCAGCAGCCGGGGCGGGGCTGGGGCCAACGTCCTGACTTTC,CASSRGGAGANVLTF
TRBV18,TRBJ2-7,-,-,TGTGCCAGCTCACCAATAGGGGCAGCCTACGAGCAGTACTTC,CASSPIGAAYEQYF
TRBV3-1/TRBV3-2,TRBJ1-1,-,TRBD1,TGTGCCAGCAGCCTACAGGGGGGAAGGGGAACTGAAGCTTTCTTT,CASSLQGGRGTEAFF
TRBV2,TRBJ2-2,many,TRBD2,TGTGCCAGCAGTGCGATACTAGCGTCCGGGGAGCTGTTTTTT,CASSAILASGELFF
TRBV19,TRBJ2-1,-,TRBD2,TGTGCCAGTAGTAACCTAGCGGGTAGCTCCTACAATGAGCAGTTCTTC,CASSNLAGSSYNEQFF
TRBV5-1,TRBJ1-2,-,TRBD1,TGCGCCAGCAGCTTGGCCGGGACAGACTATGGCTACACCTTC,CASSLAGTDYGYTF
TRBV4-1,TRBJ2-1,-,TRBD2,TGCGCCAGCCAATTCCGGGAGGGCGACAACAATGAGCAGTTCTTC,CASQFREGDNNEQFF
TRBV7-9,TRBJ1-5,-,TRBD1,TGTGCCAGCAGCCGAGGGCTTGACAGGGAGAATCAGCCCCAGCATTTT,CASSRGLDRENQPQHF
TRBV19,TRBJ2-5,-,TRBD2,TGTGCCAGTAGCCGTCGACTCGTAGCGGGAGACCAAGAGACCCAGTACTTC,CASSRRLVAGDQETQYF
TRBV5-4,TRBJ2-2,-,TRBD2,TGTGCCAGCAGCTTAGGGACTAGCGGGAACACCGGGGAGCTGTTTTTT,CASSLGTSGNTGELFF
TRBV5-8,TRBJ1-1,-,TRBD1,TGTGCCAGCAGCAGAACGACAGGGGTGGGCACTGAAGCTTTCTTT,CASSRTTGVGTEAFF
TRBV11-3,TRBJ2-2,-,-,TGTGCCAGCAGCTTAGAGGCGGGTCCAACGGGAACCGGGGAGCTGTTTTTT,CASSLEAGPTGTGELFF
TRBV21-1,TRBJ1-5,-,-,TGTGCCAGCAGCAAAGTCCTAAATCAGCCCCAGCATTTT,CASSKVLNQPQHF
TRBV7-9,TRBJ1-3,-,TRBD1,TGTGCCAGCAGCTCAACAGGGGCGGCTGGAAACACCATATATTTT,CASSSTGAAGNTIYF
TRBV27,TRBJ1-2,-,-,TGTGCCAGCAGTTCCCAAGTGGGGGCTTTTGGCTACACCTTC,CASSSQVGAFGYTF
TRBV29-1,TRBJ2-2,-,TRBD1,TGCAGCGTTAGGACAGGGGTTCGGACCGGGGAGCTGTTTTTT,CSVRTGVRTGELFF
TRBV12-3/TRBV12-4,TRBJ1-6,few,-,TGTGCCAGCAGTTCGAGCAAGCTAGTCTTCCACTTT,CASSSSKLVFHF
TRBV7-2,TRBJ1-1,-,-,TGTGCCAGCAGCTTAGAGACGGGTCCATTAACTGAAGCTTTCTTT,CASSLETGPLTEAFF
TRBV6-1,TRBJ2-7,-,TRBD2,TGTGCCAGCAGTGTACTTCCGGGACAGGGGACTAGCGGGAGACACTACGAGCAGTACTTC,CASSVLPGQGTSGRHYEQYF
TRBV11-1,TRBJ2-7,-,TRBD2,TGTGCCAGCAGCTGGACTAGCGGTTACGAGCAGTACTTC,CASSWTSGYEQYF
TRBV4-3,TRBJ1-3,-,-,TGCGCCAGCAGCCAACGACAGGGAAACACCATATATTTT,CASSQRQGNTIYF
TRBV21-1,TRBJ1-5,-,-,TGTGCCAGCAGCACCCAATCACAGGTTAAGCAGCATTTT,CASSTQSQVKQHF
TRBV7-9,TRBJ2-5,-,-,TGTGCCAGCAGCTCGACTACCCACCAAGAGACCCAGTACTTC,CASSSTTHQETQYF
TRBV7-9,TRBJ2-4,-,-,TGTGCCAGCAGCTTCGGAGTAGCCAAAAACATTCAGTACTTC,CASSFGVAKNIQYF
TRBV11-2,TRBJ2-3,-,-,TGTGCCAGCAGCCACCGCTACACAGATACGCAGTATTTT,CASSHRYTDTQYF
TRBV9,TRBJ2-1,-,TRBD2,TGTGCCAGCAGCGTAGATCCAGGGGGGGCAGGACTAGCGGGCAGCTCCTACAATGAGCAGTTCTTC,CASSVDPGGAGLAGSSYNEQFF
TRBV4-2,TRBJ2-2,-,TRBD2,TGTGCCAGCAGCCAAGACCCCCGGACTAGCGGGAGCACCGGGGAGCTGTTTTTT,CASSQDPRTSGSTGELFF
TRBV7-6,TRBJ1-6,-,-,TGTGCCAGCAGCTTACATTGGTTGACTGATTCACCCCTCCACTTT,CASSLHWLTDSPLHF
TRBV6-2/TRBV6-3,TRBJ2-6,-,TRBD2,TGTGCCAGCAGTACGCCTCGGGGCGGGAGTTTTGGGGCCAACGTCCTGACTTTC,CASSTPRGGSFGANVLTF
TRBV27,TRBJ2-7,-,TRBD1,TGTGCCAGCAGTCGGGGACAGAGCGAGCAGTACTTC,CASSRGQSEQYF
TRBV29-1,TRBJ1-2,-,TRBD1,TGCAGCGTTGAAGAGTGGCGTAGAGACAGGGAAACCTATGGCTACACCTTC,CSVEEWRRDRETYGYTF
TRBV13,TRBJ1-4,-,TRBD1,TGTGCCAGCAGATACAGGGGGCCGAATGAAAAACTGTTTTTT,CASRYRGPNEKLFF
TRBV24-1,TRBJ2-1,few,-,TGTGCCACCGGAGGTAGCAACTACAATGAGCAGTTCTTC,CATGGSNYNEQFF
TRBV5-3,TRBJ2-2,-,-,TGTGCCAGAAGCGAGTGGGTGACGGTTCTAGTAGCTGGGGAGTTGTTTTTT,CARSEWVTVLVAGELFF
TRBV28,TRBJ1-1,-,TRBD1,TGTGCCAGCAGTTTCGACTTTGGGACAGGGGGCTGGGACACTGAAGCTTTCTTT,CASSFDFGTGGWDTEAFF
TRBV13,TRBJ2-1,-,TRBD2,TGTGCCAGCAGCTTAGGCCTGACGGGAGGGGGGCATGAGCAGTTCTTC,CASSLGLTGGGHEQFF
TRBV6-4,TRBJ2-1,-,-,TGTGCCAGCAGTTTAGACAAAACCTCCTACAATGAGCAGTTCTTC,CASSLDKTSYNEQFF
TRBV7-9,TRBJ2-1,-,TRBD2,TGTGCCAGCAGCCGAGGGGAGGGCTATGAGCAGTTCTTC,CASSRGEGYEQFF
TRBV15,TRBJ1-5,-,-,TGTGCCACCAGCAGGGGCAGCAATCAGCCCCAGCATTTT,CATSRGSNQPQHF
TRBV15,TRBJ1-1,-,-,TGTGCCACCAGCAGAGATCTAGGGACTTTTACTGAAGCTTTCTTT,CATSRDLGTFTEAFF
TRBV7-2,TRBJ2-7,few,-,TGTGCCAGCAGCCCTAGCCCCACCTACGAGCAGTACTTC,CASSPSPTYEQYF
TRBV7-2,TRBJ2-1,-,-,TGTGCCAGCAGCGTAAAATGGGAGACGGGAGTCGGTGAGCAGTTCTTC,CASSVKWETGVGEQFF
TRBV29-1,TRBJ2-5,-,TRBD1,TGCAGCGTTGGGGGCAGGGGGCTAGAGACCCAGTACTTC,CSVGGRGLETQYF
TRBV12-3/TRBV12-4,TRBJ1-2,-,TRBD1,TGTGCCAGCGGGGACAGGGGGTACTATGGCTACACCTTC,CASGDRGYYGYTF
TRBV27,TRBJ2-2,-,-,TGTGCCAGCAGTTTCCGGGACTTCCGAGGCCCCGGGGAGCTGTTTTTT,CASSFRDFRGPGELFF
TRBV7-6,TRBJ2-5,-,-,TGTGCCAGCAGCCTATTTGGGCGTGGGGAGACCCAGTACTTC,CASSLFGRGETQYF
TRBV6-5,TRBJ1-2,-,TRBD1,TGTGCCAGCAGACCGGCAGGGGGAGTCTTTTATGGCTACACCTTC,CASRPAGGVFYGYTF
TRBV6-5,TRBJ1-5,once,-,TGTGCCAGCAGTTCTTCCGGGGGAGTTCAGCCCCAGCATTTT,CASSSSGGVQPQHF
TRBV2,TRBJ2-3,-,-,TGTGCCAGCAGTTCCGACTACTTCACAGATACGCAGTATTTT,CASSSDYFTDTQYF
TRBV19,TRBJ1-1,few,-,TGTGCCAGTAGTAGACACGGACAGATGAACACTGAAGCTTTCTTT,CASSRHGQMNTEAFF